This T cell receptor beta chain was sequenced during a study of blood T cell repertoires in COVID-19. Background on the study: The United States, Italy and Spain supplied acute and convalescent COVID-19 samples. From T cells, B-cell-depleted T cells, or PBMCs came the material, which was cDNA or gDNA.

Data came from immunoSEQ multiplex PCR; TCRdb stores just in-frame clones and leaves some out. The sample yields roughly 250,000 clones, around 88% seen once. CDR1 is SNHLY and CDR2 is FYNNEI in the germline V gene. The CDR3 length is 16 residues. The V and J ends lost 3 bases and 5 bases respectively, with 19 bases between them. V usage is TRBV2 and J usage is TRBJ2-5, with a possible D match to TRBD1 (6 bases). The receptor comes from a middle-aged woman with acute COVID-19. The sample consisted of PBMCs or T cells enriched from blood (not recorded which). In DNA, the CDR3 is TGTGCCAGCAGTGATATAGACGCAACAGGGCCCGAGACCCAGTACTTC. Translation: CASSDIDATGPETQYF. The full variable domain, with the rest looked up from reference TRBV2 and TRBJ2-5, is EPEVTQTPSHQVTQMGQEVILRCVPISNHLYFYWYRQILGQKVEFLVSFYNNEISEKSEIFDDQFSVERPDGSNFTLKIRSTKLEDSAMYFCASSDIDATGPETQYFGPGTRLLVL.